This TCR beta chain was obtained from a study of T cells in Graves' hyperthyroidism and ophthalmopathy. CDR3 length equals 16 residues. V was trimmed by 1 base and J by 0 bases, leaving 13 bases between them. The germline gives CDR1 SGHTA, CDR2 FQGNSA. Amplified regions were TCR beta CDR3 sequences from RNA transcripts. HTBI primers were employed in a first-round RT-PCR of the TCR CDR3. MiXCR, applied by TCRdb to the multiplex PCR reads, yields one record per CDR3 protein. The sample has around 580,000 distinct CDR3 sequences, around 46% seen once. This clonotype occurred many times. What it binds is unknown. Overall study findings and caveats: Most thyroid clonotypes that were expanded above 0.001 also turned up in blood.

The sequence was collected from a woman in her late teens or twenties with Graves' hyperthyroidism. V and J are TRBV7-2 and TRBJ2-7, with D perhaps matching TRBD1 (6 bases). The sample was peripheral blood or thyroid tissue (not recorded which). This chain's CDR3 is CASSLGGGRSSYEQYF. As DNA, the CDR3 is TGTGCCAGCAGCTTAGGAGGGGGTAGGAGCTCCTACGAGCAGTACTTC.